This T cell receptor beta chain originates from a study of shared clonotypes between healthy human individuals. The naive CD8 population came from CD45RO-negative cells selected for CCR7, without terminally differentiated effector memory CD45RA+ cells. This CDR3 region has 14 residues. Germline CDR1 SGHDT, CDR2 YYEEEE. The V and J ends lost 2 bases and 3 bases respectively, with 9 bases between them. On this clone itself: The sample contains more than one DNA sequence encoding this CDR3.

Data came from immunoSEQ multiplex PCR; TCRdb stores just in-frame clones and leaves some out. Of 1.5 million to 2.5 million clones in the sample, about 95% were seen once. The TCR originated in a man younger than 35 in good health. The J gene is TRBJ1-3, the V gene TRBV5-6; D perhaps matches TRBD1 (6 bases). Sequencing was carried out using naive CD8+ T cells sorted from blood. For the CDR3, the DNA is TGTGCCAGCAGCTTACAGGGAAGTGGAAACACCATATATTTT. Its protein is CASSLQGSGNTIYF.